These T cell receptor beta chains were read from a single sample in a study of identical twins' blood T cells. TCRdb passed the 5' RACE reads through MiXCR, listing each CDR3 protein once. The repertoire holds roughly 340,000 distinct CDR3 sequences, with approximately 30% as singletons. The sample consisted of PBMCs. These receptors were obtained from a woman between 18 and 50 years old in good health. CDR3s include the opening cysteine and the closing phenylalanine or tryptophan. The D gene is left open where the match is weak. Clone sizes are given selectively: once, few, many, or a class where the clone is expanded.

cdr3_length	clone_size	d_call	v_call	j_call	cdr3_nt	cdr3_aa
13	-	TRBD2	TRBV7-2	TRBJ2-7	TGTGCCAGCAGCTCGACTAGCGGATACGAGCAGTACTTC	CASSSTSGYEQYF
14	-	-	TRBV20-1	TRBJ2-2	TGCAGTGCTAGACGGGGCGCAAACACCGGGGAGTTGTTTTTT	CSARRGANTGELFF
15	-	TRBD2	TRBV10-3	TRBJ2-2	TGTGCCATCAGTGGGGGACTAGCGAACACCGGGAAGCTGTTTTTT	CAISGGLANTGKLFF
15	few	-	TRBV27	TRBJ1-1	TGTGCCAGCTCCCGGCTTAGGGTCGGTTGGACTGAAGCTTTCTTT	CASSRLRVGWTEAFF
15	-	-	TRBV20-1	TRBJ1-1	TGCAGTGCTCAAGTGACATGGGGCGGGAACACTGAAGCTTTCTTT	CSAQVTWGGNTEAFF
11	few	-	TRBV9	TRBJ2-3	TGTGCCAGCAGCGCCAGTGATACGCAGTATTTT	CASSASDTQYF
15	-	-	TRBV7-2	TRBJ2-1	TGTGCCAGCAGCTATGCGGCCAACTCCTACAATGAGCAGTTCTTC	CASSYAANSYNEQFF
15	many	-	TRBV6-5	TRBJ1-2	TGTGCCAGCAGACCCTCATGGACGGGATACTATGGCTACACCTTC	CASRPSWTGYYGYTF
11	-	-	TRBV5-5	TRBJ2-1	TGTGCCAGCAGCATCCCGACCGAGCAGTTCTTC	CASSIPTEQFF
16	-	-	TRBV4-3	TRBJ2-3	TGCGCCAGCAGCCTGGACGGGGGTCATAGCACAGATACGCAGTATTTT	CASSLDGGHSTDTQYF
15	few	TRBD1	TRBV20-1	TRBJ1-1	TGCATTGCCTCCCCGGCCCGACAGGGGATTGGGGCGGCTTTCTTT	CIASPARQGIGAAFF
14	-	-	TRBV11-3	TRBJ2-2	TGTGCCAGCAGCTTAGCTGTAGGGGCCGGGGAGCTGTTTTTT	CASSLAVGAGELFF
12	few	-	TRBV27	TRBJ2-7	TGTGCCAGCAGTCCCCCCGGCTACGAGCAGTACTTC	CASSPPGYEQYF
17	few	TRBD2	TRBV7-2	TRBJ2-3	TGTGCCAGCAGCCAGTTTACACTAGCGGGAGTGTCAGATACGCAGTATTTT	CASSQFTLAGVSDTQYF
14	-	-	TRBV29-1	TRBJ1-2	TGCAGCGCTAAAGGAGGGGCAGGGAGTCATGGCTACACCTTC	CSAKGGAGSHGYTF
18	many	-	TRBV12-3/TRBV12-4	TRBJ1-6	TGTGCCAGCAGTTACCCAGAGCACGGATCTTACCTGAATTCACCCCTCCACTTT	CASSYPEHGSYLNSPLHF
14	-	-	TRBV27	TRBJ2-5	TGTGCCAGCAGTTCTTGGGCTGCTCAAGAGACCCAGTACTTC	CASSSWAAQETQYF
14	many	TRBD1	TRBV13	TRBJ1-4	TGTGCCAGCAGCTCAGGACAGGAGGGTGAAAAACTGTTTTTT	CASSSGQEGEKLFF
11	-	-	TRBV20-1	TRBJ2-2	TGCAGTGCCTTTCACACCGGGGAGCTGTTTTTT	CSAFHTGELFF
15	-	TRBD2	TRBV6-5	TRBJ2-2	TGTGCCAGGATGGGGCGGGGGGCGCGGACCGGGGAGCTGTTTTTT	CARMGRGARTGELFF
14	-	-	TRBV10-3	TRBJ1-1	TGTGCCATCAGCGTCGGGACACCGAACACTGAAGCTTTCTTT	CAISVGTPNTEAFF
16	few	-	TRBV20-1	TRBJ1-6	TGCAGTGCTCGTTTGGGGGTTGGGGCCTATAATTCACCCCTCCACTTT	CSARLGVGAYNSPLHF
16	few	-	TRBV12-5	TRBJ1-1	TGTGCTAGTGGTTTGGGACGGGGGTGGAGTAGCACTGAAGCTTTCTTT	CASGLGRGWSSTEAFF
15	many	-	TRBV20-1	TRBJ2-3	TGCAGCGCAACTCTGATTCAGGCGGTCACAGATACGCAGTATTTT	CSATLIQAVTDTQYF
15	-	-	TRBV19	TRBJ1-3	TGTGCCAGTAGTATAGGCCGGACCTCTGGAAACACCATATATTTT	CASSIGRTSGNTIYF
12	-	-	TRBV29-1	TRBJ1-1	TGCAGCGCGGGACTCAGGGACACTGAAGCTTTCTTT	CSAGLRDTEAFF
15	-	-	TRBV29-1	TRBJ2-7	TGCAGCGTAAGATCTTACAGTATCGGAGCCTACGAGCAGTACTTC	CSVRSYSIGAYEQYF
15	many	-	TRBV14	TRBJ2-3	TGTGCCAGCAGCCAAGCGGGAGTAAGCACAGATACGCAGTATTTT	CASSQAGVSTDTQYF
17	few	-	TRBV6-5	TRBJ1-2	TGTGCCAGCAGTTACGGGGTTATCCGTAACGGAAGCTATGGCTACACCTTC	CASSYGVIRNGSYGYTF
17	few	-	TRBV18	TRBJ1-1	TGTGCCAGCTCAGCGTTTGCGGCCAGGGGTGCGAACACTGAAGCTTTCTTT	CASSAFAARGANTEAFF
13	-	-	TRBV14	TRBJ2-7	TGTGCCAGCAGCCAAGATCGCAGGGACGAGCAGTACTTC	CASSQDRRDEQYF
17	few	-	TRBV27	TRBJ1-6	TGTGCCAGCAGTTTCCAACCTCCGGGACGGTATAATTCACCCCTCCACTTT	CASSFQPPGRYNSPLHF
13	few	-	TRBV10-3	TRBJ2-5	TGTGCCATCAAGGGGGAAGAGCAAGAGACCCAGTACTTC	CAIKGEEQETQYF
13	many	-	TRBV29-1	TRBJ2-1	TGCAGCGCCCGTTATCGTAACTACAATGAGCAGTTCTTC	CSARYRNYNEQFF
14	-	-	TRBV5-1	TRBJ1-2	TGCGCCAGCAGCTCGCCCCAGGTACGGTATGGCTACACCTTC	CASSSPQVRYGYTF
14	-	-	TRBV6-1	TRBJ1-5	TGTGCCAGCAGTGAAGGGGGGGGCGACCAGCCCCAGCATTTT	CASSEGGGDQPQHF
17	-	TRBD1	TRBV5-1	TRBJ2-1	TGCGCCAGCAGCTTCCCCCCCTACGACAGGGTAGTTAATGAGCAGTTCTTC	CASSFPPYDRVVNEQFF
16	many	-	TRBV12-5	TRBJ1-5	TGTGCTAGTGGTTTGGTACTCAGGAATAGGAATCAGCCCCAGCATTTT	CASGLVLRNRNQPQHF
14	-	-	TRBV13	TRBJ1-5	TGTGCCAGCAGCTTAGGCGGTCCGGATCAGCCCCAGCATTTT	CASSLGGPDQPQHF
14	-	TRBD1	TRBV19	TRBJ1-2	TGTGCCAGTAGCATGGGGACAGCCGTTTATGGCTACACCTTC	CASSMGTAVYGYTF
16	-	-	TRBV7-2	TRBJ2-3	TGTGCCAGCAGCTTTGTGGGGGGATATAGCACAGATACGCAGTATTTT	CASSFVGGYSTDTQYF
12	few	-	TRBV20-1	TRBJ2-3	TGCAGTGCTAGATTGGGCAGAGATACGCAGTATTTT	CSARLGRDTQYF
15	-	-	TRBV5-1	TRBJ1-3	TGCGCCAGCAGGTGGGCTGGCGACTCTGGAAACACCATATATTTT	CASRWAGDSGNTIYF
15	few	TRBD1	TRBV7-9	TRBJ1-3	TGTGCCAGCAACCGTGGACAGGGGGCCGGAAACACCATATATTTT	CASNRGQGAGNTIYF
12	-	-	TRBV29-1	TRBJ2-7	TGCAGCGTTTTACGGCCTAGCTACGAGCAGTACTTC	CSVLRPSYEQYF
14	-	TRBD1	TRBV2	TRBJ1-2	TGTGCCAGCAGCGAAGCAGGGACAGGGGGTAGATACACCTTC	CASSEAGTGGRYTF
17	many	TRBD2	TRBV10-3	TRBJ2-3	TGTGCCATCAGTGACCGCGGGACTAGCGGGAGTTCAGATACGCAGTATTTT	CAISDRGTSGSSDTQYF